The source of this T cell receptor beta chain is a study of blood T cell repertoires in COVID-19 (dated by TCRdb to the early 2020s). Looking at the study overall: Collaborator samples came from the United States, Italy and Spain and covered acute and convalescent phases of COVID-19. The material from the prospective study consisted of cDNA or gDNA derived from T cells, B-cell-depleted T cells, or PBMCs. The dataset comprised deeply sampled blood TCRbeta repertoires from subjects exposed to, actively infected with, or recovered from COVID-19. A freely available public database, intended as a resource for researchers studying the immune response to SARS-CoV-2, is where the repertoires were released. The samples were drawn from two sources: the first 160 participants of the ongoing ImmuneRACE study, and about 1,300 subjects contributed by 6 global collaborators. Nearly every sample came with metadata listing a de-identified subject ID, COVID-19 status, age in years and sex. Where available, HLA class I and class II types were obtained from metadata supplied by the sample provider rather than from assay-based typing. What the research found in general, with its limitations: The amount of clinical and demographic metadata varied by source and participant and was provided uncurated.

TCRbeta CDR3 regions were amplified from genomic DNA by means of the immunoSEQ Assay, a bias-controlled multiplex PCR. On the study's bioinformatics: The number of nucleated cells in each sample was estimated by amplification of reference gene primers within the assay. To quantify the absolute abundance of each unique TCRbeta CDR3 rearrangement, sequence reads were collapsed and filtered. Productive Simpson clonality was computed per sample as the square root of Simpson's diversity index over productive rearrangements. TCRdb holds this immuneACCESS table with in-frame rearrangements only. Some clones are missing; in checked studies, unresolved V genes explain under half, and the rest has no known cause. V, J and clone size are those of that table, while D and trimming were read from the DNA. This sample has roughly 220,000 clones in its table, and 84% of those were observed once. Approximately 6.6% of the sample goes to the ten largest clones.

To note about this clone: The antigen it binds to is not known. No much larger clonotype is one base removed from it; base qualities were not supplied.

In the prospective study, participants were roughly 18 to 90 years old, resided in fewer than 25 geographic areas of the United States, and were enrolled through a virtual design. To assign participants to cohorts, the prospective study relied on clinical history that participants themselves reported in a screening survey and a study questionnaire. ImmuneRACE Cohort 3 recovered participants were defined by two consecutive negative NP/OP PCR tests, healthcare professional clearance, or symptom resolution. In the prospective study, whole blood, serum and a nasopharyngeal or oropharyngeal swab were collected from each participant by mobile phlebotomists. Additional blood draws and questionnaires over a 2-month period could optionally be provided by prospective study participants. Prospective study blood samples were shipped either frozen or at room temperature before DNA extraction. The CDR3 runs 17 residues from the cysteine to the phenylalanine. Just the 51-base CDR3 DNA is kept, in frame starting at base 1. CDR1 and CDR2, per the germline V gene, are SGHVS and FQNEAQ. V is shortened by 5 bases, J by 0 bases, and the region joining them spans 17 bases.

The chain joins TRBV7-8 to TRBJ2-1; the D region possibly corresponds to TRBD1 (5 bases align). The receptor was derived from a woman aged 40 to 50 who had recovered from COVID-19. The specimen sequenced was PBMCs or T cells enriched from blood (not recorded which). The nucleotide sequence is given as TGTGCCAGCAGCCCCCCAAGAGACAGTAGCTCCTACAATGAGCAGTTCTTC. Its coded protein is CASSPPRDSSSYNEQFF.